This TCR beta chain was identified in a study of blood T cell dynamics during melanoma immunotherapy. A fixed DNA input of roughly 0.35 ug was used per bulk PBMC sample. Measured with immunoSEQ multiplex PCR; TCRdb has only the in-frame clones, and not every one. The table lists 7,000 or so clones, over 60% of them singletons. Time point specified: pre-treatment baseline. Study outcomes and limitations: The study could not tell melanoma-specific clones from general immune activation.

With regard to this clone: Antigen: not known.

The ends lost 7 bases at V and 2 bases at J; junction bases unmatched: 6. There are 15 residues in the CDR3. Germline CDR1 LNHDA, CDR2 SQIVND (reference sequence). The chain recombines TRBV19 with TRBJ2-2, with 8 bases aligning to TRBD1. The receptor was derived from a human donor with melanoma. The sequencing used blood, collected from a patient treated with checkpoint blockade. CDR3 sequence: CASTQDRGNTGELFF. The CDR3 bases are TGTGCCAGTACCCAAGACAGGGGAAACACCGGGGAGCTGTTTTTT.